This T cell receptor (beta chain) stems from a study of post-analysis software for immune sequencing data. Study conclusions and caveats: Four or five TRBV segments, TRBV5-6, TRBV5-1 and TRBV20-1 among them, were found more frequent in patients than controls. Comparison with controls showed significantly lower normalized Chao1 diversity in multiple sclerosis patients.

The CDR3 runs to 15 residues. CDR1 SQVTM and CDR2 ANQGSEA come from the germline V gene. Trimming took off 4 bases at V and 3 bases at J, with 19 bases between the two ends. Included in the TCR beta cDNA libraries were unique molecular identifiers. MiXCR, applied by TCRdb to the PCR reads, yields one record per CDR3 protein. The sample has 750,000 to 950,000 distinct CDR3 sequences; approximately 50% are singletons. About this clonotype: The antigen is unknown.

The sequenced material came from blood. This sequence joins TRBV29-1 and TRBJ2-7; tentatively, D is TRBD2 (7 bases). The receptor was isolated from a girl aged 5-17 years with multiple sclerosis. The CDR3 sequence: CSVARGAGKVYEQYF. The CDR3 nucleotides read TGCAGCGTTGCCCGGGGGGCGGGGAAGGTCTACGAGCAGTACTTC.